This is a list of T cell receptor beta chains from one sample in a study of CXCR4 blockade with PD-1 therapy in pancreatic cancer. The data were produced by immunoSEQ multiplex PCR, yet TCRdb's version contains in-frame clones alone and is incomplete. This sample has fewer than 4,000 clones, with 35% to 45% found just once. What was sequenced was tumor tissue. The receptors originated from a human donor with pancreatic ductal adenocarcinoma. CDR3s include the opening cysteine and the closing phenylalanine or tryptophan. Each record gives: clone size, J gene, D gene, V gene, CDR3 protein, CDR3 DNA. A D gene is named only where the DNA matches it firmly. The size entry is marked missing in some rows and otherwise reads once, few, many or a size class.

clone_size: -; j_call: TRBJ1-1; d_call: -; v_call: TRBV12-5; cdr3_aa: CASGLVDKEAFF; cdr3_nt: TGTGCTAGTGGTTTGGTGGACAAGGAAGCTTTCTTT
clone_size: few; j_call: TRBJ1-6; d_call: -; v_call: TRBV11-3; cdr3_aa: CASKEGRSYNSPLHF; cdr3_nt: TGTGCCAGCAAAGAGGGGAGATCCTATAATTCACCCCTCCACTTT
clone_size: -; j_call: TRBJ1-1; d_call: TRBD1; v_call: TRBV18; cdr3_aa: CASSPTGQGATEAFF; cdr3_nt: TGTGCCAGCTCGCCTACCGGACAGGGGGCCACTGAAGCTTTCTTT
clone_size: -; j_call: TRBJ2-3; d_call: -; v_call: TRBV6-8; cdr3_aa: CASSYRQATDTQYF; cdr3_nt: TGTGCCAGCAGTTATCGGCAGGCCACAGATACGCAGTATTTT
clone_size: -; j_call: TRBJ2-7; d_call: -; v_call: TRBV29-1; cdr3_aa: CSGGAGQAYEQYF; cdr3_nt: TGCAGCGGGGGGGCGGGACAAGCCTACGAGCAGTACTTC
clone_size: -; j_call: TRBJ1-5; d_call: TRBD1; v_call: TRBV27; cdr3_aa: CASSPDRLQPQHF; cdr3_nt: TGTGCCAGCAGTCCGGACAGGTTGCAGCCCCAGCATTTT
clone_size: few; j_call: TRBJ2-3; d_call: -; v_call: TRBV6-8; cdr3_aa: CAISGVARESTDTQYF; cdr3_nt: TGTGCCATCAGTGGCGTGGCCAGGGAAAGCACAGATACGCAGTATTTT
clone_size: -; j_call: TRBJ1-1; d_call: -; v_call: TRBV9; cdr3_aa: CASSALPNTEAFF; cdr3_nt: TGTGCCAGCAGCGCTTTACCCAACACTGAAGCTTTCTTT
clone_size: few; j_call: TRBJ2-7; d_call: -; v_call: TRBV10-3; cdr3_aa: CATRTVAYEQYF; cdr3_nt: TGTGCCACCCGGACAGTAGCCTACGAGCAGTACTTC
clone_size: -; j_call: TRBJ2-3; d_call: -; v_call: TRBV1; cdr3_aa: CASSQDGAGVFTDTQYF; cdr3_nt: TGCGCCAGCAGCCAAGATGGGGCGGGGGTGTTCACAGATACGCAGTATTTT
clone_size: medium-sized; j_call: TRBJ1-6; d_call: -; v_call: TRBV11-3; cdr3_aa: CASSTWPGGNSPLHF; cdr3_nt: TGTGCCAGCAGCACCTGGCCAGGAGGAAATTCACCCCTCCACTTT
clone_size: -; j_call: TRBJ1-5; d_call: -; v_call: TRBV10-3; cdr3_aa: CASQGSPSNQPQHF; cdr3_nt: TGTGCCAGCCAGGGGTCGCCTAGCAATCAGCCCCAGCATTTT
clone_size: -; j_call: TRBJ1-1; d_call: -; v_call: TRBV15; cdr3_aa: CATSRDAGGNTEAFF; cdr3_nt: TGTGCCACCAGCAGAGATGCAGGTGGGAACACTGAAGCTTTCTTT
clone_size: once; j_call: TRBJ2-5; d_call: -; v_call: TRBV29-1; cdr3_aa: CSVTGYVETQYF; cdr3_nt: TGCAGCGTAACAGGTTACGTGGAGACCCAGTACTTC
clone_size: -; j_call: TRBJ2-5; d_call: -; v_call: TRBV14; cdr3_aa: CASSQQPGTPVHF; cdr3_nt: TGTGCCAGCAGCCAACAACCCGGGACACCAGTCCACTTC
clone_size: -; j_call: TRBJ1-2; d_call: -; v_call: TRBV28; cdr3_aa: CASSLAARVGGYTF; cdr3_nt: TGTGCCAGCAGCCTTGCGGCAAGGGTCGGTGGCTACACCTTC
clone_size: -; j_call: TRBJ2-7; d_call: -; v_call: TRBV6-8; cdr3_aa: CASRSQGRSEQYF; cdr3_nt: TGTGCCAGCAGGTCACAGGGACGGAGCGAGCAGTACTTC
clone_size: -; j_call: TRBJ2-1; d_call: TRBD2; v_call: TRBV9; cdr3_aa: CVSSAPSSGGRSYNEQFF; cdr3_nt: TGTGTCAGCAGCGCTCCGTCTAGCGGGGGTCGTTCCTACAATGAGCAGTTCTTC
clone_size: few; j_call: TRBJ2-1; d_call: TRBD2; v_call: TRBV29-1; cdr3_aa: CSVSRGGGYNEQFF; cdr3_nt: TGCAGCGTTTCACGGGGGGGCGGTTACAATGAGCAGTTCTTC
clone_size: -; j_call: TRBJ2-1; d_call: -; v_call: TRBV19; cdr3_aa: CATLRDHYNEQFF; cdr3_nt: TGTGCCACTTTGAGAGACCACTACAATGAGCAGTTCTTC
clone_size: -; j_call: TRBJ2-1; d_call: -; v_call: TRBV10-2; cdr3_aa: CASSPTAPEYNEQFF; cdr3_nt: TGCGCCAGCAGTCCGACGGCACCCGAATACAATGAGCAGTTCTTC
clone_size: -; j_call: TRBJ2-7; d_call: -; v_call: TRBV29-1; cdr3_aa: CSVEGVTSYEQYF; cdr3_nt: TGCAGCGTTGAGGGGGTAACCTCCTACGAGCAGTACTTC
clone_size: -; j_call: TRBJ1-1; d_call: -; v_call: TRBV11-3; cdr3_aa: CASSLGGDRHTEAFF; cdr3_nt: TGTGCCAGCAGCTTGGGAGGAGACAGACACACTGAAGCTTTCTTT
clone_size: many; j_call: TRBJ1-2; d_call: -; v_call: TRBV10-3; cdr3_aa: CAISEEDNYGYTF; cdr3_nt: TGTGCCATCAGTGAGGAGGATAACTATGGCTACACCTTC
clone_size: -; j_call: TRBJ2-3; d_call: -; v_call: TRBV6-8; cdr3_aa: CASSDSDTDTQYF; cdr3_nt: TGTGCCAGCAGTGATTCGGATACAGATACGCAGTATTTT
clone_size: few; j_call: TRBJ2-1; d_call: -; v_call: TRBV1; cdr3_aa: CASSQDNILAGRENEQFF; cdr3_nt: TGCGCCAGCAGCCAAGATAACATCTTAGCGGGGAGAGAAAATGAGCAGTTCTTC
clone_size: -; j_call: TRBJ1-2; d_call: -; v_call: TRBV30; cdr3_aa: CAWTPVPGPHYGYTF; cdr3_nt: TGTGCCTGGACCCCGGTGCCGGGACCTCACTATGGCTACACCTTC
clone_size: few; j_call: TRBJ1-1; d_call: -; v_call: TRBV10-3; cdr3_aa: CAISEGAGVRAFF; cdr3_nt: TGTGCCATCAGTGAAGGCGCAGGGGTACGAGCTTTCTTT
clone_size: -; j_call: TRBJ1-1; d_call: TRBD1; v_call: TRBV14; cdr3_aa: CASSFDRVNEAFF; cdr3_nt: TGTGCCAGTTCATTCGACAGGGTAAATGAAGCTTTCTTT
clone_size: -; j_call: TRBJ2-7; d_call: TRBD1; v_call: TRBV5-1; cdr3_aa: CASSLGDRGLPYEQYF; cdr3_nt: TGCGCCAGCAGCTTGGGGGACAGGGGGCTCCCCTACGAGCAGTACTTC
clone_size: -; j_call: TRBJ2-7; d_call: -; v_call: TRBV29-1; cdr3_aa: CSARGGGSYEQYF; cdr3_nt: TGCAGCGCCCGGGGTGGGGGATCCTACGAGCAGTACTTC
clone_size: -; j_call: TRBJ1-1; d_call: -; v_call: TRBV19; cdr3_aa: CASSPMRRWDTEAFF; cdr3_nt: TGTGCCAGTAGCCCCATGCGGCGGTGGGACACTGAAGCTTTCTTT
clone_size: -; j_call: TRBJ2-2; d_call: TRBD2; v_call: TRBV14; cdr3_aa: CASSRLAGAGELFF; cdr3_nt: TGTGCCAGCAGCCGGCTAGCGGGGGCCGGGGAGCTGTTTTTT
clone_size: -; j_call: TRBJ2-5; d_call: TRBD2; v_call: TRBV10-3; cdr3_aa: CASRSSGQETQYF; cdr3_nt: TGTGCCAGCCGATCTAGCGGTCAAGAGACCCAGTACTTC
clone_size: -; j_call: TRBJ2-2; d_call: -; v_call: TRBV11-3; cdr3_aa: CASSRTGTNTGELFF; cdr3_nt: TGTGCCAGCAGCCGAACAGGGACTAACACCGGGGAGCTGTTTTTT
clone_size: -; j_call: TRBJ1-1; d_call: TRBD1; v_call: TRBV29-1; cdr3_aa: CSVEPTGGGEAFF; cdr3_nt: TGCAGCGTCGAACCTACAGGGGGAGGTGAAGCTTTCTTT
clone_size: -; j_call: TRBJ1-1; d_call: TRBD1; v_call: TRBV19; cdr3_aa: CASSILRTGRVEAFF; cdr3_nt: TGTGCCAGTAGTATTCTCCGGACAGGGAGGGTGGAAGCTTTCTTT
clone_size: few; j_call: TRBJ1-2; d_call: TRBD1; v_call: TRBV6-8; cdr3_aa: CATEGAGYGYTF; cdr3_nt: TGTGCAACCGAGGGGGCAGGCTATGGCTACACCTTC
clone_size: -; j_call: TRBJ1-3; d_call: -; v_call: TRBV1; cdr3_aa: CASSQTERSTIYF; cdr3_nt: TGCGCCAGCAGCCAAACAGAGAGATCCACCATATATTTT
clone_size: few; j_call: TRBJ2-4; d_call: -; v_call: TRBV6-8; cdr3_aa: CASSYFVGAKNIQYF; cdr3_nt: TGTGCCAGCAGTTACTTCGTAGGGGCCAAAAACATTCAGTACTTC
clone_size: -; j_call: TRBJ1-3; d_call: -; v_call: TRBV11-3; cdr3_aa: CASSGPLGRISGNTIYF; cdr3_nt: TGTGCCAGCAGCGGGCCTTTAGGACGGATCTCTGGAAACACCATATATTTT
clone_size: -; j_call: TRBJ2-2; d_call: -; v_call: TRBV11-3; cdr3_aa: CASSLPGRATGELFF; cdr3_nt: TGTGCCAGCAGCTTACCAGGCAGAGCCACCGGGGAGCTGTTTTTT
clone_size: few; j_call: TRBJ2-2; d_call: -; v_call: TRBV5-8; cdr3_aa: CASSRRVDTGELFF; cdr3_nt: TGTGCCAGCAGCCGCCGCGTCGACACCGGGGAGCTGTTTTTT
clone_size: -; j_call: TRBJ2-7; d_call: -; v_call: TRBV12-2; cdr3_aa: CASRLDRGVLAGEPYEQYF; cdr3_nt: TGTGCAAGTCGCTTAGACCGGGGAGTACTAGCGGGCGAACCCTACGAGCAGTACTTC
clone_size: -; j_call: TRBJ1-1; d_call: -; v_call: TRBV6-7; cdr3_aa: CASRYQVSNTEAFF; cdr3_nt: TGTGCCAGCAGATACCAGGTTTCGAACACTGAAGCTTTCTTT
clone_size: few; j_call: TRBJ1-6; d_call: -; v_call: TRBV6-8; cdr3_aa: CASSPTGTYNSPLHF; cdr3_nt: TGTGCCAGCAGTCCAACGGGGACATACAATTCACCCCTCCACTTT
clone_size: -; j_call: TRBJ1-1; d_call: -; v_call: TRBV7-1; cdr3_aa: CASSLTGVYTEAFF; cdr3_nt: TGTGCCAGCAGCTTAACGGGGGTTTACACTGAAGCTTTCTTT
clone_size: large; j_call: TRBJ2-2; d_call: -; v_call: TRBV28; cdr3_aa: CASSLETGELFF; cdr3_nt: TGTGCCAGCAGTTTAGAGACCGGGGAGCTGTTTTTT